Listed below are T cell receptor beta chains from one sample, sequenced in a study of PD-L1 blockade in urothelial cancer. Here immunoSEQ multiplex PCR was the method, and the copy in TCRdb shows in-frame clones only, minus some. This sample has just over 50,000 clones, with approximately 77% found just once. The sequencing used PBMCs, collected around atezolizumab (anti-PD-L1) treatment. The source of these receptors is a man in his sixties or seventies with urothelial cancer. Both conserved end residues are part of each CDR3. A D gene is named only where the DNA matches it firmly. Not all rows give a size; the values are once, few, many and, for expanded clones, a class.

clone_size j_call v_call d_call cdr3_nt cdr3_aa
. TRBJ2-7 TRBV28 . TGTGCCAGCAGTTTAGGGGACTTCACCTACGAGCAGTACTTC CASSLGDFTYEQYF
. TRBJ1-2 TRBV19 TRBD1 TGTGCCAGTACCACTGGGGGGGCAGGGGGCGACTATGGCTACACCTTC CASTTGGAGGDYGYTF
. TRBJ2-5 TRBV10-2 . TGCGCCAGCAAAGGGGGGGGAGAGACCCAGTACTTC CASKGGGETQYF
. TRBJ1-5 TRBV4-3 . TGCGCCAGCAGCTATGGACACATTAATCAGCCCCAGCATTTT CASSYGHINQPQHF
. TRBJ2-2 TRBV6-4 TRBD1 TGTGCCAGCAGCGGGGACAGGGCAAGTCGGGAGCTGTTTTTT CASSGDRASRELFF
. TRBJ2-5 TRBV4-1 TRBD2 TGCGCCAGCAGCCAAGTTGAGGGAGCGGGAGGTCAGTACTTC CASSQVEGAGGQYF
. TRBJ2-7 TRBV7-8 TRBD2 TGTGCCAGCAGCTTAGTCACTAGCGCTACCTACGAGCAGTACTTC CASSLVTSATYEQYF
. TRBJ2-3 TRBV29-1 TRBD1 TGCAGCGTTGAGGGACAGGGATCCACAGATACGCAGTATTTT CSVEGQGSTDTQYF
. TRBJ2-7 TRBV19 TRBD2 TGTGCCAGTAGTGGACTAGCGGGGGGTTCCTACGAGCAGTACTTC CASSGLAGGSYEQYF
once TRBJ1-2 TRBV28 TRBD1 TGTGCCAGCAGTTTAATGGCAGGGGGCGATTTTGGCTACACCTTC CASSLMAGGDFGYTF
few TRBJ1-2 TRBV7-2 TRBD1 TGTGCCAGCAGCTTTCCCGGACAGGGTCCTGGCTACACCTTC CASSFPGQGPGYTF
. TRBJ1-4 TRBV7-9 . TGTGCCAGCAGCTTATCTGCAACTAATGAAAAACTGTTTTTT CASSLSATNEKLFF
once TRBJ1-4 TRBV7-9 . TGTGCCAGCAGCTTAACGGGGGGGGAAAAACTGTTTTTT CASSLTGGEKLFF
once TRBJ2-7 TRBV5-1 TRBD2 TGCGCCAGCAGCTTGGGGGGACGGAACCCGGGACTAGCGGGGCTCTACGAGCAGTACTTC CASSLGGRNPGLAGLYEQYF
. TRBJ2-2 TRBV12-5 TRBD2 TGTGCTAGTGTTTGGGTTGGCGGGGGGCACACCGGGGAGCTGTTTTTT CASVWVGGGHTGELFF
. TRBJ2-3 TRBV4-2 TRBD2 TGTGCCAGCAGCCGCCGCCTACTAAGCGGACTAGCAACAGATACGCAGTATTTT CASSRRLLSGLATDTQYF
. TRBJ2-4 TRBV30 TRBD1 TGTGCCTGGAGTGTACAGGGGGGAATAGCCAAAAACATTCAGTACTTC CAWSVQGGIAKNIQYF
. TRBJ2-1 TRBV2 . TGTGCCAGCGGCGGGGGTAGGGGGTCCGGTGAGCAGTTCTTC CASGGGRGSGEQFF
. TRBJ2-2 TRBV10-3 TRBD2 TGTGCCATCAGTGAAGTGGGAGGGGACACCGGGGAGCTGTTTTTT CAISEVGGDTGELFF
. TRBJ2-7 TRBV6-5 . TGTGCCAGCAGTTACTCGTTTTCCTCCGAGCAGTACTTC CASSYSFSSEQYF
. TRBJ2-7 TRBV18 . TGTGCCAGCTCACCGAACAGGGTCGAGCAGTACTTC CASSPNRVEQYF
few TRBJ2-1 TRBV14 . TGTGCCAGCAGCCAAGATCCCTCCGGTTTCGGCTACAATGAGCAGTTCTTC CASSQDPSGFGYNEQFF
. TRBJ1-2 TRBV5-1 TRBD1 TGCGCCAGCAGCCCGGGACAGGCGACTCTTAACTATGGCTACACCTTC CASSPGQATLNYGYTF
. TRBJ1-2 TRBV18 . TGTGCCAGCTCACCACTGCGGGATGGCTACACCTTC CASSPLRDGYTF